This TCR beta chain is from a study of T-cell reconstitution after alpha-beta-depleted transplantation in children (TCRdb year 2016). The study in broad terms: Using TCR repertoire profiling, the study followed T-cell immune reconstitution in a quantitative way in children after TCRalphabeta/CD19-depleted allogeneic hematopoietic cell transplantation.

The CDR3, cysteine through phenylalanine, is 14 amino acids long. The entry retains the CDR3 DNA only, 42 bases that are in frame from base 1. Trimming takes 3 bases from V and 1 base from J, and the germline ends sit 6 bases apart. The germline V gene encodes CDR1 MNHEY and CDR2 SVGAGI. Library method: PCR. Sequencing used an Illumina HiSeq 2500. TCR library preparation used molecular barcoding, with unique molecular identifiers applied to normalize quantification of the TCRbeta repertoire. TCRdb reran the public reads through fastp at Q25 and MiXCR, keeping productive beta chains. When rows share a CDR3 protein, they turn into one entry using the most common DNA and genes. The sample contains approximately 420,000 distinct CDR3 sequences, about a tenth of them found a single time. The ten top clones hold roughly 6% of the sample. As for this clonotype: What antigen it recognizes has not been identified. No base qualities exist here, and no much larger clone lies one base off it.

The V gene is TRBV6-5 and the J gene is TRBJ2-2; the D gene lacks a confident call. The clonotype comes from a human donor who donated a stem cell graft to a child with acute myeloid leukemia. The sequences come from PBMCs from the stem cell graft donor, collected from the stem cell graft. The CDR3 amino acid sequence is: CASSYNRNTGELFF. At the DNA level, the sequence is TGTGCCAGCAGTTATAACCGGAACACCGGGGAGCTGTTTTTT.